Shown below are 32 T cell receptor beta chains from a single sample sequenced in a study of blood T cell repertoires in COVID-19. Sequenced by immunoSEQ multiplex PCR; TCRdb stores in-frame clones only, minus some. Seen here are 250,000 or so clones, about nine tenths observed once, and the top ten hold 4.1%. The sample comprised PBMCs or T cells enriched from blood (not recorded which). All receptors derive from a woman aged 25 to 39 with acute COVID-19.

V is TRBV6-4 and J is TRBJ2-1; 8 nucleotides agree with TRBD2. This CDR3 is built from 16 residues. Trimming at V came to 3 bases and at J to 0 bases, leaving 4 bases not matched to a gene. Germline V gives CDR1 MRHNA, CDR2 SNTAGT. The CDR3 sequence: CASSDIAGSSYNEQFF. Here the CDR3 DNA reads TGTGCCAGCAGTGATATAGCGGGGAGCTCCTACAATGAGCAGTTCTTC.

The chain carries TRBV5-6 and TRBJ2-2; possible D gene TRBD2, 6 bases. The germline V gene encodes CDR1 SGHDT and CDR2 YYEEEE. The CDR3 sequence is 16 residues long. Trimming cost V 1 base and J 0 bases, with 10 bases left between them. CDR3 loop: CASSLQRVANTGELFF. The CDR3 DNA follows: TGTGCCAGCAGCTTGCAGCGGGTGGCGAACACCGGGGAGCTGTTTTTT.

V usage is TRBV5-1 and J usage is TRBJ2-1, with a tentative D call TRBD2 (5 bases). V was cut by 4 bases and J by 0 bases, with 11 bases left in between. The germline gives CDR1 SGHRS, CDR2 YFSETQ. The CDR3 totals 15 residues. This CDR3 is CASSGSGSSYNEQFF. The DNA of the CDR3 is TGCGCCAGCAGCGGAAGCGGTAGCTCCTACAATGAGCAGTTCTTC.

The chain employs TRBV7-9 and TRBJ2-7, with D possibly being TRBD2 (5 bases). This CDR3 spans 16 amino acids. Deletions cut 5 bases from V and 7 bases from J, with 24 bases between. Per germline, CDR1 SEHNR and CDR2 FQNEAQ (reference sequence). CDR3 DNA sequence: TGTGCCAGCAGCCCCCGGGTAGCGTCCCGATCGGGGGAGCAGTACTTC. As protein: CASSPRVASRSGEQYF.

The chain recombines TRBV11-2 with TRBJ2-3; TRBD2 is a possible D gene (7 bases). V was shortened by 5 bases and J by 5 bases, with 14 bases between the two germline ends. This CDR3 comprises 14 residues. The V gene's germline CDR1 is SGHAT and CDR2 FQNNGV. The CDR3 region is CASSRGGMGDTQYF. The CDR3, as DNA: TGTGCCAGCAGCAGGGGGGGAATGGGAGATACGCAGTATTTT.

CDR3 amino acids: CASRTDASTTGELFF. The DNA for the CDR3 is TGTGCCAGCAGAACAGACGCCTCGACCACCGGGGAGCTGTTTTTT. This chain joins TRBV7-9 and TRBJ2-2; D not resolved. Trimming pared 6 bases from V and 4 bases from J, leaving 15 bases between. Germline CDR1 and CDR2: SEHNR and FQNEAQ (reference sequence). The CDR3 contains 15 residues.

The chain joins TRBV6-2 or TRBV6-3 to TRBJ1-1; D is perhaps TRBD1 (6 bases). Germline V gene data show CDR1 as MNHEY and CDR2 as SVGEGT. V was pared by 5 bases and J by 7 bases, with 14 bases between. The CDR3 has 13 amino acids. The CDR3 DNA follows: TGTGCCAGCAGTAAAGAAGGACAGTTTGAAGCTTTCTTT. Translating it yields CASSKEGQFEAFF.

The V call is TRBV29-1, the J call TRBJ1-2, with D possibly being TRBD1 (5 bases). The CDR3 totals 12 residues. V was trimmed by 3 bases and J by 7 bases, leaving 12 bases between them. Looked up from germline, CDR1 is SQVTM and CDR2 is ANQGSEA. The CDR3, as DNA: TGCAGCGTTGATCCCGGGGGACGTGGCTACACCTTC. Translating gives CSVDPGGRGYTF.

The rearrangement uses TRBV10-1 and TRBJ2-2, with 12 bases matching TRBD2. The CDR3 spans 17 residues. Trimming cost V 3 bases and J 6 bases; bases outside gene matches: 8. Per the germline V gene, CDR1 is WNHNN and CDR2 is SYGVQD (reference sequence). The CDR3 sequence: CASSDRSLAGGAGELFF. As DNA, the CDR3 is TGCGCCAGCAGTGATAGGTCACTAGCGGGAGGCGCCGGGGAGCTGTTTTTT.

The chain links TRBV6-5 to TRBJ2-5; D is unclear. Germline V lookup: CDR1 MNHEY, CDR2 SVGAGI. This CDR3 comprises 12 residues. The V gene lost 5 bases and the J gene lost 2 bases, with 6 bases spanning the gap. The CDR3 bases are TGTGCCAGCAGTCCCACACAAGAGACCCAGTACTTC. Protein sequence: CASSPTQETQYF.

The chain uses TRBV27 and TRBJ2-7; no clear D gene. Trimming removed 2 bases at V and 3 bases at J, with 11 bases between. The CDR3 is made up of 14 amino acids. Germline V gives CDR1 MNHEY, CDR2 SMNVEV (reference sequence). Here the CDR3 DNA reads TGTGCCAGCAGTTTACTCGGTTCTGTCTACGAGCAGTACTTC. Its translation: CASSLLGSVYEQYF.

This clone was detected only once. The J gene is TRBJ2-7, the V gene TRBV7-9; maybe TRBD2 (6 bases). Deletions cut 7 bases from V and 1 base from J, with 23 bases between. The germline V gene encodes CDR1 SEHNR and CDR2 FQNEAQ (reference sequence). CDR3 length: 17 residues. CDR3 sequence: CASNPNPAAGMSYEQYF. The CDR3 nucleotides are TGTGCCAGCAACCCCAACCCCGCGGCGGGGATGTCCTACGAGCAGTACTTC.

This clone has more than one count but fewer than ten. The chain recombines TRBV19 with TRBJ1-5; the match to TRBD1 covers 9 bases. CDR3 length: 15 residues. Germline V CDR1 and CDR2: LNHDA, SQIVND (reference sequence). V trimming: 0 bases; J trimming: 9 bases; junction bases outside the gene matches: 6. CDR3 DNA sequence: TGTGCCAGTAGTATAGAGGGACAGGGACGATCGCCCCAGCATTTT. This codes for CASSIEGQGRSPQHF.

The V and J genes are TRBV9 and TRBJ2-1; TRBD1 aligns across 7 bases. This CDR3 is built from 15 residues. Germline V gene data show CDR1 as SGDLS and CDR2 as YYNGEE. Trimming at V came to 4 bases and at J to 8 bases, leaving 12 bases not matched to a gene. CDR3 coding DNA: TGTGCCAGCAGCCCCCGACAGGGATCCAAGGATGAGCAGTTCTTC. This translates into CASSPRQGSKDEQFF.

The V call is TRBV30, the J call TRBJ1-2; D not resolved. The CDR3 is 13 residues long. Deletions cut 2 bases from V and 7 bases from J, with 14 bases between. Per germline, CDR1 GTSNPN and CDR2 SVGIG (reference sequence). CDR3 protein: CAWSPTRSGGYTF. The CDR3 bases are TGTGCCTGGAGTCCCACTCGGTCGGGTGGCTACACCTTC.

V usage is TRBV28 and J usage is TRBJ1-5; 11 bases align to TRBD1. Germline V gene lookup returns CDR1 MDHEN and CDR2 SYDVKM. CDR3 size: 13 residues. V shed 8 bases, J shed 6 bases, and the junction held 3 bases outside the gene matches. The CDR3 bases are TGTGCCAGCTTGGGACAGGGGGGTCAGCCCCAGCATTTT. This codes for CASLGQGGQPQHF.

For the CDR3, the DNA is TGTGCCAGCAGCTTAGCGAGCCAAGAGACCCAGTACTTC. This encodes CASSLASQETQYF. V gene TRBV11-1 combines with J gene TRBJ2-5; D unclear. V lost 0 bases, J lost 1 base, and 3 bases lay in between. The CDR3 consists of 13 residues. In germline, CDR1 is SGHAT, CDR2 FQDESV (reference sequence).

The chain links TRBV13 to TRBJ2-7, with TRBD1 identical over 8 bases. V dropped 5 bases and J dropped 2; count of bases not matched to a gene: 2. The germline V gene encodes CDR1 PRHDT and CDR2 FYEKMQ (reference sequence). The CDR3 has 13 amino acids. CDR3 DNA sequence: TGTGCCAGCAGCCAGGGGGCAGCCTACGAGCAGTACTTC. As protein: CASSQGAAYEQYF.

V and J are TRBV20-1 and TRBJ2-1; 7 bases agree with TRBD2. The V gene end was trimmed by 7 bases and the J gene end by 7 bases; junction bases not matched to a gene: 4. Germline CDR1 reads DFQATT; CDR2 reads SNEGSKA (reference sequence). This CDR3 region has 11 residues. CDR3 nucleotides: TGCAGTGGGGGACTACCAAATGAGCAGTTCTTC. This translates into CSGGLPNEQFF.

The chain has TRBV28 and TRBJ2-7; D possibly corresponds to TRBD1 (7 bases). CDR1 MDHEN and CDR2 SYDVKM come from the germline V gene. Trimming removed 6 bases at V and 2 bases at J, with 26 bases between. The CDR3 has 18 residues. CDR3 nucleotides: TGTGCCAGCAGCCCAGGGGGGACAGCTCAGACGAGGGCCTACGAGCAGTACTTC. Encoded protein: CASSPGGTAQTRAYEQYF.

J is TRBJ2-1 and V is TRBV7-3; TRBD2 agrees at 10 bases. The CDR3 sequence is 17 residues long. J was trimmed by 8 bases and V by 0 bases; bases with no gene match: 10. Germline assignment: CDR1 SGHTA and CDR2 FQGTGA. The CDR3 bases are TGTGCCAGCAGCTTAACAATCGGAGCGGGAGGGCCTGATGAGCAGTTCTTC. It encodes CASSLTIGAGGPDEQFF.

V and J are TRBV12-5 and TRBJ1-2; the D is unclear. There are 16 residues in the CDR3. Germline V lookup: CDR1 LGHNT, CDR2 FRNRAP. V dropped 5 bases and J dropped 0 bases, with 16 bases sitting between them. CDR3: CASGPHPWPANYGYTF. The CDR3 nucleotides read TGTGCTAGTGGTCCACACCCCTGGCCAGCTAACTATGGCTACACCTTC.

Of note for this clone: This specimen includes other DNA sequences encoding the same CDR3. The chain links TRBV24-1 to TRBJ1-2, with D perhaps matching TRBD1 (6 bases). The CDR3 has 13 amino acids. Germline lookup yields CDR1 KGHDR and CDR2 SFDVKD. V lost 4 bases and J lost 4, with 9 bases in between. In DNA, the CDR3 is TGTGCCACCAGTGACCAACAGGGCTATGGCTACACCTTC. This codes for CATSDQQGYGYTF.

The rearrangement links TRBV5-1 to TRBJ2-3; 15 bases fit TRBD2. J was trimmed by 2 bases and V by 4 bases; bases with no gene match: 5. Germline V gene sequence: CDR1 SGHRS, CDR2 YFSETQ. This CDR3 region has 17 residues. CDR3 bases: TGCGCCAGCAGCGGAGGGACTAGCGGGGGGATCACAGATACGCAGTATTTT. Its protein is CASSGGTSGGITDTQYF. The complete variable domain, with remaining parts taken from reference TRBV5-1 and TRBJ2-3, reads KAGVTQTPRYLIKTRGQQVTLSCSPISGHRSVSWYQQTPGQGLQFLFEYFSETQRNKGNFPGRFSGRQFSNSRSEMNVSTLELGDSALYLCASSGGTSGGITDTQYFGPGTRLTVL.

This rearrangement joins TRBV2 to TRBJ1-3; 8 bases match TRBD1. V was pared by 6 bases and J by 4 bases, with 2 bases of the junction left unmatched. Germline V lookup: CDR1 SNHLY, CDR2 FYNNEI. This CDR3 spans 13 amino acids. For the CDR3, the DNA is TGTGCCAGCAGGACAGGGGACGGAAACACCATATATTTT. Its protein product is CASRTGDGNTIYF.

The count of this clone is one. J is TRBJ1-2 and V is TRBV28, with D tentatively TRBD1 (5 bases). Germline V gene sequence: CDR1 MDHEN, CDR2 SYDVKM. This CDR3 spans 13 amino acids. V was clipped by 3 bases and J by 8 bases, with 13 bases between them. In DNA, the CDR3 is TGTGCCAGCAGTTTGGCTAATCCAGGGGGCTACACCTTC. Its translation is CASSLANPGGYTF.

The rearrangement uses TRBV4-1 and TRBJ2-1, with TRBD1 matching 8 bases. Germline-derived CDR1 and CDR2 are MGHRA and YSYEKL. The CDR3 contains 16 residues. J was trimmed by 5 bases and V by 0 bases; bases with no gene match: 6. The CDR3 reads CASSQEPGQANNEQFF. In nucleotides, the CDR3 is TGCGCCAGCAGCCAAGAGCCGGGACAGGCGAACAATGAGCAGTTCTTC.

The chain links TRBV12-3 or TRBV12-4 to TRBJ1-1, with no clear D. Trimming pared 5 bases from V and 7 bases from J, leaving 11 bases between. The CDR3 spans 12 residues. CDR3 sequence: CASSPLPGEAFF. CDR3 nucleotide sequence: TGTGCCAGCAGTCCCCTGCCAGGTGAAGCTTTCTTT.

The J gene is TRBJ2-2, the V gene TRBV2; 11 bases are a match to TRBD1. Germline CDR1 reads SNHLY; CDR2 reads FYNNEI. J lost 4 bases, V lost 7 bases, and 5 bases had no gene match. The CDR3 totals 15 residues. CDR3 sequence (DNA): TGTGCCAGCATTGGACAGGGGGCGGCCACCGGGGAGCTGTTTTTT. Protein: CASIGQGAATGELFF.

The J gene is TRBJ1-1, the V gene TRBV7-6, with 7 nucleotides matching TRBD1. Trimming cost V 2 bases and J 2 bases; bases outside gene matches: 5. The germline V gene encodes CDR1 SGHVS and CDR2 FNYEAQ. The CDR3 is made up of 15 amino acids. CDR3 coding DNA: TGTGCCAGCAGCTTAAGGACAGGTCCCAACACTGAAGCTTTCTTT. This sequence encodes CASSLRTGPNTEAFF.

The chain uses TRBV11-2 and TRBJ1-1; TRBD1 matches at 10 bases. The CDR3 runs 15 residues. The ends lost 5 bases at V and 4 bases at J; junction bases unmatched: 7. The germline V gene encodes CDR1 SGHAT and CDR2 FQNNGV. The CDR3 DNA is TGTGCCAGCAGCCCGAGGGACAGGGGCAGCACTGAAGCTTTCTTT. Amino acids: CASSPRDRGSTEAFF.

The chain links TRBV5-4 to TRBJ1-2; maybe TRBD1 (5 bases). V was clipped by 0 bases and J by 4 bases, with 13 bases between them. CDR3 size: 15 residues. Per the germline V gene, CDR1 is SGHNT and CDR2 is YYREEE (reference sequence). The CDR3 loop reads CASSLDPQGGYGYTF. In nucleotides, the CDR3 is TGTGCCAGCAGCTTGGACCCTCAGGGCGGCTATGGCTACACCTTC.